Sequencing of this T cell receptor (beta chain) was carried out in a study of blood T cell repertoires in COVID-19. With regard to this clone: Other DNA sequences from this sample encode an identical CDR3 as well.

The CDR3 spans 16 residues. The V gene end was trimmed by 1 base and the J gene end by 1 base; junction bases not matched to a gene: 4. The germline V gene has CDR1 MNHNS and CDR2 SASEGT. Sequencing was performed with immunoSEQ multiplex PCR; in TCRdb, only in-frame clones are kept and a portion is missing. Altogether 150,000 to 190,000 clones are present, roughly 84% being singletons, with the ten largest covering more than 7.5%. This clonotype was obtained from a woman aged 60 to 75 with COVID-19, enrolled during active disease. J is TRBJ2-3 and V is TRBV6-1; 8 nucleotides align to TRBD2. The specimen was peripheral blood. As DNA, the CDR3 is TGTGCCAGCAGTGAAGGGGGGCGGGGGGGCACAGATACGCAGTATTTT. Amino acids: CASSEGGRGGTDTQYF.